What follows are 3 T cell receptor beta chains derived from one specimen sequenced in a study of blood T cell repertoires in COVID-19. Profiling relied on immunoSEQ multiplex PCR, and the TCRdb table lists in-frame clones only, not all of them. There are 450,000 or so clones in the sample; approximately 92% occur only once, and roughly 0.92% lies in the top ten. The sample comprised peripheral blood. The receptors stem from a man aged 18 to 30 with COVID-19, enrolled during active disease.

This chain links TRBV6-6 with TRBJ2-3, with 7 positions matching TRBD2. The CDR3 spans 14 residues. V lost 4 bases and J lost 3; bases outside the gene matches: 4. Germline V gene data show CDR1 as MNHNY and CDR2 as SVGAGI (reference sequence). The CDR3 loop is CASSSGGGTDTQYF. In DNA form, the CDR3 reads TGTGCCAGCAGTTCGGGCGGGGGAACAGATACGCAGTATTTT.

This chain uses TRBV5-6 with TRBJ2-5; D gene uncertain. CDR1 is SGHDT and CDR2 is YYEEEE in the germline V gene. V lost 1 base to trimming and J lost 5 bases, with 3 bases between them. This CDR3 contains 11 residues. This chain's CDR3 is CASSLQETQYF. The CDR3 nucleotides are TGTGCCAGCAGCTTGCAGGAGACCCAGTACTTC.

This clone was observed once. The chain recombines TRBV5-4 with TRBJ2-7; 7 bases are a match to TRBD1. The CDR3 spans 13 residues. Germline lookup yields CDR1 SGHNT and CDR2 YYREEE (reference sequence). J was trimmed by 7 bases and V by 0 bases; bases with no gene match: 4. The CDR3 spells CASSLVGGNEQYF. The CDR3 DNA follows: TGTGCCAGCAGCTTGGTAGGGGGCAATGAGCAGTACTTC.